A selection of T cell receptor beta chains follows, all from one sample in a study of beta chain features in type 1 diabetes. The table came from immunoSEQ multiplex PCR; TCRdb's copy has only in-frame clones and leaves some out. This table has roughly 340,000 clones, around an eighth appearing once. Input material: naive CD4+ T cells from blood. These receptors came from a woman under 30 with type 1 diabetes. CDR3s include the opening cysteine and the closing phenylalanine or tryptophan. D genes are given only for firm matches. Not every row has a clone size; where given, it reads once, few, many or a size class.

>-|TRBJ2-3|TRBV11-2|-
TGTGCCAGCAGCTTAGAAACGGGCACAGATACGCAGTATTTT
CASSLETGTDTQYF
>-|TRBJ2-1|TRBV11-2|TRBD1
TGTGCCAGCAGCTTAGTTGGACAGGGGCGGCAGTTCTTC
CASSLVGQGRQFF
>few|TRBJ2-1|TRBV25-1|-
TGTGCCAGCAGTCTTCTCCCAGAAAACAATGAGCAGTTCTTC
CASSLLPENNEQFF
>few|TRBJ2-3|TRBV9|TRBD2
TGTGCCAGCAGCGCAACTAGCGGTCCCACAGATACGCAGTATTTT
CASSATSGPTDTQYF
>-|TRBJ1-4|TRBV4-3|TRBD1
TGCGCCAGCAGCCAAGGACAGGGGACCCAACATGAAAAACTGTTTTTT
CASSQGQGTQHEKLFF
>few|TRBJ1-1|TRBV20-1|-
TGCAGTGCTAGAGAAGAGGGTGAAGCTTTCTTT
CSAREEGEAFF
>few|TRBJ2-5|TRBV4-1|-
TGCGCCAGCAGCCAAGCGCGAGGGGAGACCCAGTACTTC
CASSQARGETQYF
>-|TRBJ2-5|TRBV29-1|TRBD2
TGCAGCGTCATCCGACCCCGACTAGCGGTGGAGACCCAGTACTTC
CSVIRPRLAVETQYF
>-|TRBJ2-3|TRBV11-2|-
TGTGCCAGCAGCTTCCTGACAGTCACAGATACGCAGTATTTT
CASSFLTVTDTQYF
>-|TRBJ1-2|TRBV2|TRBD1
TGTGCCAGCAGTGAAACTTGGCGACAGGGCTATGGCTACACCTTC
CASSETWRQGYGYTF
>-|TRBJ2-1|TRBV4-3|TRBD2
TGCGCCAGCAGCCGGGGGAGGTTCGGACTAGCGGGAGCCTTGGTCAATGAGCAGTTCTTC
CASSRGRFGLAGALVNEQFF
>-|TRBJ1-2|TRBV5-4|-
TGTGCCAGCAGCTCAGGGGCCAGGGGCTATGGCTACACCTTC
CASSSGARGYGYTF
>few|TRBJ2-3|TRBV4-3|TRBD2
TGCGCCAGCAGCCAAGACTGGGGCGGGAGAGGGGGCACAGATACGCAGTATTTT
CASSQDWGGRGGTDTQYF
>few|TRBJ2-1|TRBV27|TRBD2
TGTGCCAGCAGAACCGGGACTAGTTCATTCACTGAGCAGTTCTTC
CASRTGTSSFTEQFF
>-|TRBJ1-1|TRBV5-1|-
TGCGCCAGCAGACTGCTCGGGGGGAACACTGAAGCTTTCTTT
CASRLLGGNTEAFF
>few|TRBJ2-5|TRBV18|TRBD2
TGTGCCAGCTCACCACCGAGCGGGGGCCATCAAGAGACCCAGTACTTC
CASSPPSGGHQETQYF
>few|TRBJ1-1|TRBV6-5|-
TGTGCCAGCAACAGTCACACTGAAGCTTTCTTT
CASNSHTEAFF
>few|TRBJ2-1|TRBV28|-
TGTGCCAGCAGTTCCCCCCGGGAGCAGTTCTTC
CASSSPREQFF
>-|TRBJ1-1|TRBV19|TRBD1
TGTGCCAGTAGCATGGGGCCCGGGACAGGGTACCTTTTGACTGAAGCTTTCTTT
CASSMGPGTGYLLTEAFF